This passage covers 4 T cell receptor beta chains from one sample sequenced in a study of T-cell reconstitution after alpha-beta-depleted transplantation in children. Unique molecular identifiers were incorporated into the prepared TCRbeta library. TCRdb recomputed calls from the PCR reads with MiXCR, one row per CDR3 protein. The table lists around 300,000 distinct CDR3 sequences, about 9.9% of them singletons. The sample here was peripheral blood, taken 180 days after TCRalphabeta/CD19-depleted stem cell transplant. The receptors were sampled from a male patient between 2 and 9 years old who had a stem cell transplant for chronic granulomatous disease, so the T cells may come from the graft donor.

This chain connects TRBV18 to TRBJ1-2; D is ambiguous. Germline CDR1 is KGHSH and CDR2 is LQKENI. The CDR3 runs to 13 residues. Between the trimmed V and J ends, which lost 5 bases and 4 bases, there was a span of 11 bases. Here the CDR3 DNA reads TGTGCCAGCTCAGACCAGCGGGCCTATGGCTACACCTTC. It is translated as CASSDQRAYGYTF. Full variable domain (missing parts from reference TRBV18 and TRBJ1-2): NAGVMQNPRHLVRRRGQEARLRCSPMKGHSHVYWYRQLPEEGLKFMVYLQKENIIDESGMPKERFSAEFPKEGPSILRIQQVVRGDSAAYFCASSDQRAYGYTFGSGTRLTVV.

The sample holds one count of this clonotype. A much larger clone is a single base away; this may be a read error. The CDR3 spells CTSSQDKGYSGNTIYF. The DNA of the CDR3 is TGCACCAGCAGCCAAGATAAAGGATACTCTGGAAACACCATATATTTT. The chain joins TRBV4-1 to TRBJ1-3; D gene uncertain. CDR3 length: 16 amino acids. CDR1 MGHRA and CDR2 YSYEKL come from the germline V gene.

This clonotype was detected ten times or more. The rearrangement uses TRBV5-1 and TRBJ2-1; D unresolved. This CDR3 is built from 14 residues. Looked up from germline, CDR1 is SGHRS and CDR2 is YFSETQ. Trimming shortened V by 4 bases and J by 0 bases, and 8 bases separated the two germline ends. The CDR3 reads CASSPRSSYNEQFF. The CDR3 DNA reads TGCGCCAGCAGCCCCCGCAGCTCCTACAATGAGCAGTTCTTC. Complete variable domain (other parts from reference TRBV5-1 and TRBJ2-1): KAGVTQTPRYLIKTRGQQVTLSCSPISGHRSVSWYQQTPGQGLQFLFEYFSETQRNKGNFPGRFSGRQFSNSRSEMNVSTLELGDSALYLCASSPRSSYNEQFFGPGTRLTVL.

The chain has TRBV20-1 and TRBJ2-1; TRBD2 matches at 14 bases. The CDR3 spans 16 residues. Looked up from germline, CDR1 is DFQATT and CDR2 is SNEGSKA (reference sequence). V was clipped by 6 bases and J by 6 bases; unmatched bases: 10. The CDR3 DNA follows: TGCAGTGCCGTCCCGGGGGGGACTAGCGGGAGCAATGAGCAGTTCTTC. Its protein is CSAVPGGTSGSNEQFF.